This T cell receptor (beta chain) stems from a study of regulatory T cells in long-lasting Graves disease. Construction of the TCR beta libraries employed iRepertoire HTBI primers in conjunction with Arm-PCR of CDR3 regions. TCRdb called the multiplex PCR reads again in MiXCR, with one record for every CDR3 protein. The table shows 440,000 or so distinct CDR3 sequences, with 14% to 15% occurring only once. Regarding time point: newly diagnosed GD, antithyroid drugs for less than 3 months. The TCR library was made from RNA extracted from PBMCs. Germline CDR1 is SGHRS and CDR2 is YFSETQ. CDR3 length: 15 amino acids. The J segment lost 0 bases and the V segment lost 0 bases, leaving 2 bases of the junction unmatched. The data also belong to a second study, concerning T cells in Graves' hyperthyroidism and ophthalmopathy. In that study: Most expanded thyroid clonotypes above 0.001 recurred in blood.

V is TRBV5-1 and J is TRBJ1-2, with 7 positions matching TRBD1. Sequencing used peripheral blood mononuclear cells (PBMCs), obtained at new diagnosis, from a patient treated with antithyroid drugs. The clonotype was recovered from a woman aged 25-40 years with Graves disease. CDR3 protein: CASSLDTGANYGYTF. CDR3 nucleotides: TGCGCCAGCAGCTTGGATACAGGGGCTAACTATGGCTACACCTTC.